This T cell receptor beta chain was retrieved from a study of blood T cell repertoires in COVID-19. The repertoire was sequenced with immunoSEQ multiplex PCR; TCRdb's copy has only in-frame clones and lacks some. This table holds 150,000 to 200,000 clones, 86% found once. Germline assignment: CDR1 LNHDA and CDR2 SQIVND (reference sequence). This CDR3 region has 18 residues. Trimming at V came to 6 bases and at J to 5 bases, leaving 15 bases not matched to a gene. The sequencing sample was made of peripheral blood. The chain combines TRBV19 with TRBJ2-1; 11 nucleotides agree with TRBD2. The receptor's source is a woman aged 60-75 years with COVID-19, enrolled during active disease. CDR3 DNA sequence: TGTGCCAGTAGCTTCCGCCCTCGATTAGCGGGAGGGAACAATGAGCAGTTCTTC. As protein: CASSFRPRLAGGNNEQFF.